These 24 T cell receptor beta chains originate from one sample sequenced in a study of cytomegalovirus exposure and HLA in healthy donors (dated by TCRdb to 2015 to 2018). Library prep was done by the immunoSEQ multiplex PCR assay. A mixture of 60 forward primers for TCR Vbeta segments and 13 reverse primers for TCR Jbeta segments was used in the multiplex PCR. TCRdb retrieved this table from immuneACCESS and kept in-frame rearrangements only. Not all clones are present; in checked studies, unresolved V genes account for under half, and no reason is known for the remainder. This sample comprises 90,000 to 130,000 clones, more than 70% of them detected only once. The top ten constitute around 2.9% of the sample. Material for sequencing was PBMCs. The source is a woman aged 55-69 years in good health and CMV-seropositive.

The chain employs TRBV6-5 and TRBJ2-5, with D perhaps TRBD2 (6 bases). Germline-derived CDR1 and CDR2 are MNHEY and SVGAGI. The CDR3 covers 14 residues. V dropped 4 bases and J dropped 7 bases, with 16 bases sitting between them. The CDR3 sequence is CASSLGHRRGTQYF. The DNA of the CDR3 is TGTGCCAGCAGTTTAGGACACAGGAGGGGGACCCAGTACTTC.

The rearrangement joins TRBV5-4 to TRBJ2-1; D is perhaps TRBD1 (7 bases). CDR1 and CDR2 (germline): SGHNT, YYREEE (reference sequence). Trimming took off 4 bases at V and 11 bases at J, with 22 bases between the two ends. The CDR3 is 15 residues long. CDR3 in DNA: TGTGCCAGCAGCGACACCAGGGGGGAACTGGGACAGCAGTTCTTC. Protein product: CASSDTRGELGQQFF.

This chain joins TRBV10-3 and TRBJ2-1, with TRBD1 identical over 12 bases. The CDR3 covers 16 residues. Germline assignment: CDR1 ENHRY and CDR2 SYGVKD. The V gene end was trimmed by 3 bases and the J gene end by 6 bases; junction bases not matched to a gene: 6. The DNA of the CDR3 is TGTGCCATCAGTGACTCCGGGACAGGGGGCATCAATGAGCAGTTCTTC. Translation: CAISDSGTGGINEQFF.

This chain connects TRBV29-1 to TRBJ2-7; D is possibly TRBD1 (6 bases). Germline V gene lookup returns CDR1 SQVTM and CDR2 ANQGSEA. Between the trimmed V and J ends, which lost 4 bases and 0 bases, there was a span of 13 bases. This CDR3 comprises 14 residues. The CDR3 spells CSVVPDRTSYEQYF. The CDR3 bases are TGCAGCGTTGTCCCGGACAGAACCTCCTACGAGCAGTACTTC.

V gene TRBV13 combines with J gene TRBJ1-1; 7 bases are a match to TRBD1. The germline CDR1 and CDR2 sequences are PRHDT and FYEKMQ (reference sequence). Trimming cost V 1 base and J 1 base; bases outside gene matches: 18. CDR3 length: 20 amino acids. CDR3 sequence reads: CASSLEGRGRQGNRNTEAFF. CDR3 bases: TGTGCCAGCAGCTTAGAGGGGCGGGGAAGACAGGGCAATCGGAACACTGAAGCTTTCTTT.

This chain joins TRBV4-2 and TRBJ2-3; TRBD2 matches at 7 bases. Germline lookup yields CDR1 LGHNA and CDR2 YNFKEQ. Trimming at V came to 2 bases and at J to 5 bases, leaving 7 bases not matched to a gene. CDR3 length equals 15 residues. CDR3 coding DNA: TGTGCCAGCAGCCAAATGGGAGGGCCGGGAGATACGCAGTATTTT. Its translation: CASSQMGGPGDTQYF.

V gene TRBV28 combines with J gene TRBJ2-3; the match to TRBD1 covers 12 bases. V gave up 2 bases and J gave up 6 bases; unmatched junction bases: 6. Germline V gene lookup returns CDR1 MDHEN and CDR2 SYDVKM. This CDR3 spans 16 amino acids. CDR3 in amino acids: CASSLEGQGARDTQYF. CDR3 nucleotides: TGTGCCAGCAGTTTAGAGGGACAGGGGGCGCGTGATACGCAGTATTTT.

This chain uses TRBV18 with TRBJ2-2; tentative D call: TRBD1 (6 bases). The germline CDR1 and CDR2 sequences are KGHSH and LQKENI. This CDR3 has 13 amino acids. Trimming removed 2 bases from V and 6 bases from J, with 7 bases in between. The CDR3 protein is CASSPEGAGELFF. The CDR3 region has the DNA TGTGCCAGCTCACCAGAGGGGGCCGGGGAGCTGTTTTTT. The full variable domain, its missing parts supplied by reference TRBV18 and TRBJ2-2, is NAGVMQNPRHLVRRRGQEARLRCSPMKGHSHVYWYRQLPEEGLKFMVYLQKENIIDESGMPKERFSAEFPKEGPSILRIQQVVRGDSAAYFCASSPEGAGELFFGEGSRLTVL.

In DNA, the CDR3 is TGTGCCAGCAGCTATCCAGACAGGGCCATGAACACTGAAGCTTTCTTT. This codes for CASSYPDRAMNTEAFF. The chain is built from TRBV7-9 and TRBJ1-1; TRBD1 matches 7 bases. With V trimmed by 4 bases and J by 0 bases, 8 bases remained unmatched. CDR1 is SEHNR and CDR2 is FQNEAQ in the germline V gene (reference sequence). This CDR3 is 16 amino acids long.

The chain recombines TRBV28 with TRBJ1-4; the D gene is possibly TRBD1 (5 bases). Germline values: CDR1 MDHEN, CDR2 SYDVKM. V lost 8 bases and J 4 bases, leaving 11 bases between the germline ends. CDR3 length: 13 amino acids. Here the CDR3 DNA reads TGTGCCAGCTCGGGGGGGGTTAATGAAAAACTGTTTTTT. Translating gives CASSGGVNEKLFF.

The V gene is TRBV13, the J gene TRBJ1-2; D is possibly TRBD1 (5 bases). Looked up from germline, CDR1 is PRHDT and CDR2 is FYEKMQ (reference sequence). Trimming shortened V by 7 bases and J by 2 bases, and 14 bases separated the two germline ends. CDR3 length equals 14 residues. The CDR3 DNA sequence: TGTGCCAGCATCATAAGACAGATGAACTATGGCTACACCTTC. Its protein is CASIIRQMNYGYTF.

The chain uses TRBV7-8 and TRBJ2-7; the D is unclear. V lost 1 base, J lost 7 bases, and 8 bases lay in between. CDR1 is SGHVS, CDR2 FQNEAQ, per germline. This CDR3 is built from 12 residues. Here the CDR3 reads CASSLGIGEQYF. The CDR3 region has the DNA TGTGCCAGCAGCTTAGGGATCGGGGAGCAGTACTTC. The full variable domain, with the rest looked up from reference TRBV7-8 and TRBJ2-7, is GAGVSQSPRYKVAKRGQDVALRCDPISGHVSLFWYQQALGQGPEFLTYFQNEAQLDKSGLPSDRFFAERPEGSVSTLKIQRTQQEDSAVYLCASSLGIGEQYFGPGTRLTVT.

In its sample, this clone was seen a few times. One end of the junction varies from germline; a read error may be responsible. This chain connects TRBV7-9 to TRBJ2-7; D ambiguous. The germline V gene has CDR1 SEHNR and CDR2 FQNEAQ (reference sequence). This CDR3 is 13 amino acids long. CDR3: CSSSQVGLYEQYF. In nucleotides, the CDR3 is TGTTCCAGCAGCCAGGTTGGTCTCTACGAGCAGTACTTC.

The rearrangement links TRBV7-6 to TRBJ2-7, with 7 bases matching TRBD2. The CDR3 has 13 amino acids. CDR1 is SGHVS, CDR2 FNYEAQ, per germline. After removal of 2 bases from V and 3 bases from J, the junction contained 1 base not matched to a gene. The CDR3 region has the DNA TGTGCCAGCAGCTTAAGCGGGGACTACGAGCAGTACTTC. This translates into CASSLSGDYEQYF.

This chain uses TRBV6-6 with TRBJ2-7, with 7 nucleotides matching TRBD1. The CDR3 consists of 14 residues. V shed 4 bases and J 0 bases; nucleotides not matched to a gene: 3. Germline V lookup: CDR1 MNHNY, CDR2 SVGAGI (reference sequence). CDR3 in amino acids: CASSLGTASYEQYF. In DNA form, the CDR3 reads TGTGCCAGCAGTTTGGGGACAGCCTCCTACGAGCAGTACTTC.

The J gene is TRBJ2-7, the V gene TRBV28; 9 bases map to TRBD1. Trimming at V came to 6 bases and at J to 2 bases, leaving 5 bases not matched to a gene. The length of the CDR3 is 14 residues. Germline V gene data show CDR1 as MDHEN and CDR2 as SYDVKM. CDR3 coding DNA: TGTGCCAGCAGCTCGGACAGGGGACCCTACGAGCAGTACTTC. Its translation is CASSSDRGPYEQYF.

This clone occurred a few times. The V gene is TRBV6-4, the J gene TRBJ2-1, with 9 bases identical to TRBD1. Germline CDR1 and CDR2: MRHNA and SNTAGT. Unmatched junction bases numbered 5, after V lost 5 bases and J lost 3 bases. The CDR3 is 15 amino acids. Written as DNA, the CDR3 is TGTGCCAGCAGTCTAGACAGGGGGGACTACAATGAGCAGTTCTTC. It encodes CASSLDRGDYNEQFF.

The V and J genes are TRBV29-1 and TRBJ1-2; no definite D call. Trimming took off 3 bases at V and 0 bases at J, with 14 bases between the two ends. Germline V gene lookup returns CDR1 SQVTM and CDR2 ANQGSEA. CDR3 length: 15 amino acids. CDR3 region: CSVEYRLLTNYGYTF. CDR3 nucleotide sequence: TGCAGCGTTGAGTATCGACTACTTACTAACTATGGCTACACCTTC. The whole variable domain, remainder taken from reference TRBV29-1 and TRBJ1-2, is SAVISQKPSRDICQRGTSLTIQCQVDSQVTMMFWYRQQPGQSLTLIATANQGSEATYESGFVIDKFPISRPNLTFSTLTVSNMSPEDSSIYLCSVEYRLLTNYGYTFGSGTRLTVV.

The chain combines TRBV6-1 with TRBJ2-3; 12 bases align to TRBD2. J gave up 4 bases and V 4 bases, and 6 bases lay outside the gene matches. This CDR3 contains 16 residues. Germline CDR1 MNHNS, CDR2 SASEGT. This CDR3 reads CASSARTSGNSDTQYF. The CDR3 DNA is TGTGCCAGCAGTGCCAGGACTAGCGGGAACTCAGATACGCAGTATTTT.

The CDR3 reads CASSLAASVEDTF. CDR3 bases: TGTGCCAGCAGCTTGGCGGCGAGCGTTGAGGACACCTTC. The chain is built from TRBV7-2 and TRBJ1-2; D unclear. This CDR3 comprises 13 residues. Between the trimmed V and J ends, which lost 3 bases and 12 bases, there was a span of 17 bases. The germline V gene has CDR1 SGHTA and CDR2 FQGNSA.

The V gene is TRBV2, the J gene TRBJ1-2; TRBD1 is a possible D gene (5 bases). The CDR3 contains 13 residues. Germline V gives CDR1 SNHLY, CDR2 FYNNEI. V was cut by 1 base and J by 6 bases, with 9 bases left in between. CDR3: CASSEGPGNGYTF. The DNA for the CDR3 is TGTGCCAGCAGTGAAGGGCCAGGGAATGGCTACACCTTC.

This sequence joins TRBV6-5 and TRBJ1-3; 10 bases fit TRBD1. Trimming removed 0 bases from V and 4 bases from J; junction bases left unmatched: 3. The CDR3 totals 16 residues. CDR1 is MNHEY and CDR2 is SVGAGI in the germline V gene. DNA of the CDR3: TGTGCCAGCAGTTACTCCGGGACAGGGGTCGGAAACACCATATATTTT. It translates to CASSYSGTGVGNTIYF.

The rearrangement uses TRBV13 and TRBJ2-5, with D possibly matching TRBD2 (5 bases). V was trimmed by 2 bases and J by 1 base, leaving 8 bases between them. CDR3 length: 14 residues. Germline-derived CDR1 and CDR2 are PRHDT and FYEKMQ (reference sequence). CDR3 amino acids: CASSLRLFQETQYF. The CDR3 bases are TGTGCCAGCAGCTTACGACTATTCCAAGAGACCCAGTACTTC. Complete variable domain (other parts from reference TRBV13 and TRBJ2-5): AAGVIQSPRHLIKEKRETATLKCYPIPRHDTVYWYQQGPGQDPQFLISFYEKMQSDKGSIPDRFSAQQFSDYHSELNMSSLELGDSALYFCASSLRLFQETQYFGPGTRLLVL.

This clone was recorded a few times. The rearrangement joins TRBV5-1 to TRBJ1-1; unclear D gene. V lost 0 bases and J lost 4, with 7 bases in between. The CDR3 sequence is 13 residues long. Germline V gene sequence: CDR1 SGHRS, CDR2 YFSETQ. CDR3 loop: CASSLVTGTEAFF. The CDR3 coding sequence is TGCGCCAGCAGCTTGGTTACTGGCACTGAAGCTTTCTTT.